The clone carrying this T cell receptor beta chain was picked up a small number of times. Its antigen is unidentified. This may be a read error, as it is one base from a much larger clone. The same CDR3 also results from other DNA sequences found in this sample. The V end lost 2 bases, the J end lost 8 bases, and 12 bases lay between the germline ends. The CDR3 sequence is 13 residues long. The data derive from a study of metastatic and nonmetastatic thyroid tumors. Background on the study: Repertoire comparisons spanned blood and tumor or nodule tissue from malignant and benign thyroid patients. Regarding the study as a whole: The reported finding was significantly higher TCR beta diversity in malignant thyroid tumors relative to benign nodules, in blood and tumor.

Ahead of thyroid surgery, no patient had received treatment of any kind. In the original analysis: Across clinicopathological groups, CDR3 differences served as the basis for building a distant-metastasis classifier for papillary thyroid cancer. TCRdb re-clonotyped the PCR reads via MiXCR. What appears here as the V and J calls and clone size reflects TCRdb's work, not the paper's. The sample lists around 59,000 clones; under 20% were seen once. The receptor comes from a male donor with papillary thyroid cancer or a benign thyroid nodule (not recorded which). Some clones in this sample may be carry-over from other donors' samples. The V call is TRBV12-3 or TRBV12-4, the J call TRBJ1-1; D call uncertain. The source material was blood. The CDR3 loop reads CASSLYREGEAFF. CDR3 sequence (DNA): TGTGCCAGCAGTTTATACCGGGAGGGCGAAGCTTTCTTT.